Below are 12 T cell receptor beta chains sequenced from a single sample in a study of OX40 agonist ivuxolimab in advanced cancers. Measured with immunoSEQ multiplex PCR; TCRdb has only the in-frame clones, and not every one. The data contain about 53,000 clones, roughly 80% of them singletons. Sample: CD4+ or CD8+ T cells sorted from blood, taken in a trial of the OX40 agonist ivuxolimab. The receptor source for this set is an adult with an advanced solid tumor such as melanoma, head and neck, liver or kidney cancer.

This clone occurred once. The rearrangement joins TRBV5-1 to TRBJ2-7, with D maybe TRBD2 (5 bases). V was pared by 0 bases and J by 0 bases, with 13 bases between. The CDR3 totals 16 residues. The germline gives CDR1 SGHRS, CDR2 YFSETQ. CDR3 region: CASSLELGGFSYEQYF. The CDR3 region has the DNA TGCGCCAGCAGCTTGGAGTTGGGCGGGTTCTCCTACGAGCAGTACTTC.

The J gene is TRBJ2-7, the V gene TRBV11-2; weak D call: TRBD2 (6 bases). The CDR3 consists of 13 residues. From germline, CDR1 is SGHAT and CDR2 FQNNGV. V lost 5 bases and J lost 4, with 12 bases in between. CDR3 sequence reads: CASSPGLIYEQYF. CDR3 in DNA: TGTGCCAGCAGCCCCGGACTAATATACGAGCAGTACTTC.

This chain joins TRBV14 and TRBJ2-2; D is unclear. The CDR3 is made up of 14 amino acids. The V end was cut by 6 bases, the J end by 4 bases, with 12 bases between. The germline V gene has CDR1 SGHDN and CDR2 FVKESK. Written as DNA, the CDR3 is TGTGCCAGCAGATCAGGTCAGCTCACCGGGGAGCTGTTTTTT. The encoded protein is CASRSGQLTGELFF. The full variable domain, its missing parts supplied by reference TRBV14 and TRBJ2-2, is EAGVTQFPSHSVIEKGQTVTLRCDPISGHDNLYWYRRVMGKEIKFLLHFVKESKQDESGMPNNRFLAERTGGTYSTLKVQPAELEDSGVYFCASRSGQLTGELFFGEGSRLTVL.

The rearrangement uses TRBV7-2 and TRBJ2-1, with D possibly being TRBD1 or TRBD2 (5 bases each). Per the germline V gene, CDR1 is SGHTA and CDR2 is FQGNSA. This CDR3 contains 14 residues. Trimming removed 5 bases from V and 7 bases from J, with 15 bases in between. For the CDR3, the DNA is TGTGCCAGCAGCCCCGGGACGAGATTTAATGAGCAGTTCTTC. As protein: CASSPGTRFNEQFF.

The rearrangement links TRBV9 to TRBJ1-1; D is perhaps TRBD1 (5 bases). This CDR3 region has 14 residues. V was trimmed by 3 bases and J by 6 bases, leaving 15 bases between them. The germline gives CDR1 SGDLS, CDR2 YYNGEE. In nucleotides, the CDR3 is TGTGCCAGCAGCGCCGGGGCGGGGGTGGCTGAAGCTTTCTTT. Residues: CASSAGAGVAEAFF.

V gene TRBV7-3 combines with J gene TRBJ2-1; D unresolved. V was pared by 0 bases and J by 2 bases, with 8 bases between. Germline V CDR1 and CDR2: SGHTA, FQGTGA. This CDR3 contains 15 residues. Here the CDR3 reads CASSLTSTTYNEQFF. The DNA of the CDR3 is TGTGCCAGCAGCTTAACCTCAACTACCTACAATGAGCAGTTCTTC.

The CDR3, as DNA: TGCAGCGTTGAGGGACTAGCGGGAGGGGGCGGGGAGCTGTTTTTT. It specifies CSVEGLAGGGGELFF. The chain joins TRBV29-1 to TRBJ2-2; 16 bases match TRBD2. Germline V gene lookup returns CDR1 SQVTM and CDR2 ANQGSEA. The CDR3 loop spans 15 amino acids. V trimming: 3 bases; J trimming: 7 bases; junction bases outside the gene matches: 2.

V is TRBV15 and J is TRBJ2-3, with 9 bases matching TRBD1. The CDR3 covers 16 residues. Germline V CDR1 and CDR2: LNHNV, YYDKDF (reference sequence). J gave up 5 bases and V 1 base, and 7 bases lay outside the gene matches. The CDR3 loop reads CATSRGDRGSEDTQYF. Written as DNA, the CDR3 is TGTGCCACCAGCAGAGGAGACAGGGGGTCAGAAGATACGCAGTATTTT.

The chain recombines TRBV4-1 with TRBJ2-2; the D gene is possibly TRBD2 (7 bases). CDR1 is MGHRA and CDR2 is YSYEKL in the germline V gene. V lost 0 bases and J lost 2, with 10 bases in between. CDR3 length: 16 residues. The CDR3 region is CASSQEGGVNTGELFF. CDR3 DNA: TGCGCCAGCAGCCAAGAAGGGGGGGTTAACACCGGGGAGCTGTTTTTT.

The gene calls are TRBV12-5 and TRBJ2-7; TRBD2 agrees at 9 bases. Germline V lookup: CDR1 LGHNT, CDR2 FRNRAP. V dropped 0 bases and J dropped 2; count of bases not matched to a gene: 8. The CDR3 length is 17 residues. CDR3 amino acids: CASGLVSGLAGPYEQYF. In nucleotides, the CDR3 is TGTGCTAGTGGTTTGGTAAGTGGGCTAGCGGGGCCCTACGAGCAGTACTTC. The variable domain in full, completed from reference TRBV12-5 and TRBJ2-7, reads DARVTQTPRHKVTEMGQEVTMRCQPILGHNTVFWYRQTMMQGLELLAYFRNRAPLDDSGMPKDRFSAEMPDATLATLKIQPSEPRDSAVYFCASGLVSGLAGPYEQYFGPGTRLTVT.

This clone was picked up one time. This chain links TRBV4-2 with TRBJ2-2; no clear D gene. This CDR3 has 18 amino acids. Germline CDR1 and CDR2: LGHNA and YNFKEQ. The germline V and J ends were trimmed by 0 bases and 0 bases, with 14 bases remaining between them. DNA for the CDR3: TGTGCCAGCAGCCAAGAGCCTTCCGACACTGCGAACACCGGGGAGCTGTTTTTT. Translation gives CASSQEPSDTANTGELFF.

The chain carries TRBV7-2 and TRBJ1-1; 9 bases are shared with TRBD1. From germline, CDR1 is SGHTA and CDR2 FQGNSA. The CDR3 is 14 residues long. Trimming at V came to 3 bases and at J to 6 bases, leaving 5 bases not matched to a gene. The CDR3 protein is CASSFRWTGAEAFF. CDR3 in DNA: TGTGCCAGCAGCTTCCGATGGACAGGGGCTGAAGCTTTCTTT.